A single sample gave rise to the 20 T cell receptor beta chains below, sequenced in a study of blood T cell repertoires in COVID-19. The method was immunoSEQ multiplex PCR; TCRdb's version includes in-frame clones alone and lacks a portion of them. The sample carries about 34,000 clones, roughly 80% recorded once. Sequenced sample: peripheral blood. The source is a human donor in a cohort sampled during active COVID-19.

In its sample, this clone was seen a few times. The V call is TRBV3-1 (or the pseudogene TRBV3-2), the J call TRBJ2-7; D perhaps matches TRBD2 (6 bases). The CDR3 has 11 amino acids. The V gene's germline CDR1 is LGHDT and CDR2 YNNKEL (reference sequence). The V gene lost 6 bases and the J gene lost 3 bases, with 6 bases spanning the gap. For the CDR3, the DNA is TGTGCCAGCAGGGGGGGCTACGAGCAGTACTTC. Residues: CASRGGYEQYF.

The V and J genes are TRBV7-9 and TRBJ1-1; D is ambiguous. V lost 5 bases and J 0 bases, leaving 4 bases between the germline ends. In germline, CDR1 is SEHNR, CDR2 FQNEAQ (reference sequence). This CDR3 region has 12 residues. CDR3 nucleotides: TGTGCCAGCAGCCTTCTGAACACTGAAGCTTTCTTT. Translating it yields CASSLLNTEAFF.

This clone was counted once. The CDR3, as DNA: TGTGCCAGCAGCTCCGGGACTAGCGGGTCGAGGACCCAGTACTTC. It translates to CASSSGTSGSRTQYF. The chain is built from TRBV6-5 and TRBJ2-5; 12 bases align to TRBD2. V dropped 6 bases and J dropped 7; count of bases not matched to a gene: 9. Germline V lookup: CDR1 MNHEY, CDR2 SVGAGI. This CDR3 contains 15 residues.

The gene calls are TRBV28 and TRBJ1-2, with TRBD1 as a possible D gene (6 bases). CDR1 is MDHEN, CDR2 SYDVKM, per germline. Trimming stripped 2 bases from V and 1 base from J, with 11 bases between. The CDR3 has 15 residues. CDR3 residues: CASSLGTGRNYGYTF. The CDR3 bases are TGTGCCAGCAGTTTAGGCACAGGGCGTAACTATGGCTACACCTTC.

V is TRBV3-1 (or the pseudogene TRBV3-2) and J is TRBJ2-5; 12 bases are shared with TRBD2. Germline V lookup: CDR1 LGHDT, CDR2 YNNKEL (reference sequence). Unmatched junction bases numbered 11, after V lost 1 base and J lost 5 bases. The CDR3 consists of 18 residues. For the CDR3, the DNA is TGTGCCAGCAGCCAAGCCGCCCTAGCGGGAGGGTTTCACGAGACCCAGTACTTC. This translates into CASSQAALAGGFHETQYF.

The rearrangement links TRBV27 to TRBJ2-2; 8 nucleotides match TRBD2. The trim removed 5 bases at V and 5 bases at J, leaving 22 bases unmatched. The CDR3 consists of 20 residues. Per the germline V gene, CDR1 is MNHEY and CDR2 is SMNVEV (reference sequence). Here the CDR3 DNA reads TGTGCCAGCAGTACGGCGGGGGGCCGATTGTTATCTGTGTCGACCGGGGAGCTGTTTTTT. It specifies CASSTAGGRLLSVSTGELFF.

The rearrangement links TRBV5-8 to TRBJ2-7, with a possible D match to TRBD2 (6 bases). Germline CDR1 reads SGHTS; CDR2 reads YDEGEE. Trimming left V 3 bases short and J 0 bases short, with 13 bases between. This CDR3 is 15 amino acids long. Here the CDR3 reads CASSSGLRSSYEQYF. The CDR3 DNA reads TGTGCCAGCAGCTCGGGACTCCGCAGCTCCTACGAGCAGTACTTC.

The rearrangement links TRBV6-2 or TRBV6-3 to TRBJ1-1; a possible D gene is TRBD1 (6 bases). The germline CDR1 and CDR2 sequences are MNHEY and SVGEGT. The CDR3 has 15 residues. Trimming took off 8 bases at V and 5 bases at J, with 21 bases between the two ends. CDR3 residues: CASRLRGDRRTEAFF. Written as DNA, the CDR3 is TGTGCCAGCCGCCTCAGGGGCGATCGGAGAACTGAAGCTTTCTTT.

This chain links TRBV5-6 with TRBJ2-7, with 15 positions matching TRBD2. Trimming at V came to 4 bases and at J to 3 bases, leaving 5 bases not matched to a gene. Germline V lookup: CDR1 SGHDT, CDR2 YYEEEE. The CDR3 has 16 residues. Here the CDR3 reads CASSIRTSGRGYEQYF. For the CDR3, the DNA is TGTGCCAGCAGCATACGGACTAGCGGGAGGGGCTACGAGCAGTACTTC.

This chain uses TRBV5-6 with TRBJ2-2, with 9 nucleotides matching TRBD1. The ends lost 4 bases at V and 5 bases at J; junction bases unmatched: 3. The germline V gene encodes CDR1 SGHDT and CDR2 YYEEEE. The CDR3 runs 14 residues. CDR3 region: CASSGQGWTGELFF. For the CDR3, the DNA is TGTGCCAGCAGCGGACAGGGGTGGACCGGGGAGCTGTTTTTT.

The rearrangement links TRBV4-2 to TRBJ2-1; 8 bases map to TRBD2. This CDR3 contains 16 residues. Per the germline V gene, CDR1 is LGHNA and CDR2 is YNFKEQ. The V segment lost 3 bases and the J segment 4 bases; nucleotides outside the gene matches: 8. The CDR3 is CASSQSPGTSYNEQFF. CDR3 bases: TGTGCCAGCAGCCAGTCTCCGGGGACTAGTTACAATGAGCAGTTCTTC.

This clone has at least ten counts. The CDR3 reads CASSPTGANTGELFF. The DNA of the CDR3 is TGTGCCAGCAGCCCGACAGGCGCAAACACCGGGGAGCTGTTTTTT. The chain combines TRBV5-6 with TRBJ2-2; D possibly corresponds to TRBD1 (6 bases). This CDR3 is 15 amino acids long. Trimming removed 4 bases from V and 2 bases from J, with 12 bases in between. Germline CDR1 is SGHDT and CDR2 is YYEEEE.

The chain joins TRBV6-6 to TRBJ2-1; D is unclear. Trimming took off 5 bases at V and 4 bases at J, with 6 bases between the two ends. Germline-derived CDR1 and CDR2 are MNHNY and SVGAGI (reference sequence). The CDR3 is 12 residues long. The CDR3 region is CASSRPYNEQFF. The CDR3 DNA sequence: TGTGCCAGCAGTCGCCCTTACAATGAGCAGTTCTTC.

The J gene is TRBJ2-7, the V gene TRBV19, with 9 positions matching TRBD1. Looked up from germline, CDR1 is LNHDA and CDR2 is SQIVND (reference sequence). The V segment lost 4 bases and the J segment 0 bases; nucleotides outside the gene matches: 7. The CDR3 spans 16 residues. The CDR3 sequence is CASSKRGTGSSYEQYF. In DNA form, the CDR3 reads TGTGCCAGTAGTAAGAGGGGGACAGGGAGCTCCTACGAGCAGTACTTC. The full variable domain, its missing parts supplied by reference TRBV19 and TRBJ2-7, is DGGITQSPKYLFRKEGQNVTLSCEQNLNHDAMYWYRQDPGQGLRLIYYSQIVNDFQKGDIAEGYSVSREKKESFPLTVTSAQKNPTAFYLCASSKRGTGSSYEQYFGPGTRLTVT.

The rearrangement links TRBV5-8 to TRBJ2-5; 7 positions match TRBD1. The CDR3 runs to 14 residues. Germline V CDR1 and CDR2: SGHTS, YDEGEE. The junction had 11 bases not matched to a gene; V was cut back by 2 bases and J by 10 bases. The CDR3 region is CASSFQGELGVQYF. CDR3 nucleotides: TGTGCCAGCAGCTTTCAGGGGGAGTTGGGAGTCCAGTACTTC.

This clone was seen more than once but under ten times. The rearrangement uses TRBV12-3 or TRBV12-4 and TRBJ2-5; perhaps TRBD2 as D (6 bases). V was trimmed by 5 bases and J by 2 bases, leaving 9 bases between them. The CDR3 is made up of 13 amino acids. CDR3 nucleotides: TGTGCCAGCAGTCTTAGCGGTCAAGAGACCCAGTACTTC. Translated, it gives CASSLSGQETQYF.

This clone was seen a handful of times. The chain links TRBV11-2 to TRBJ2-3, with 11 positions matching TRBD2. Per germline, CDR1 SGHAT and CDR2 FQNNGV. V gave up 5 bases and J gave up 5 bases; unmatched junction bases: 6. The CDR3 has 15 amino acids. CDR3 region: CASSVSGGALDTQYF. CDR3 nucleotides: TGTGCCAGCAGCGTTAGCGGGGGGGCCTTAGATACGCAGTATTTT.

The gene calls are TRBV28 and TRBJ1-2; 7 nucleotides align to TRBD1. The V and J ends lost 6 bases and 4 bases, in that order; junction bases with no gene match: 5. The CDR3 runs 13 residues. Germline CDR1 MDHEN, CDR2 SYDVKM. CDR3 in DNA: TGTGCCAGCAGATCTCGGGACAGCTATGGCTACACCTTC. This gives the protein CASRSRDSYGYTF.

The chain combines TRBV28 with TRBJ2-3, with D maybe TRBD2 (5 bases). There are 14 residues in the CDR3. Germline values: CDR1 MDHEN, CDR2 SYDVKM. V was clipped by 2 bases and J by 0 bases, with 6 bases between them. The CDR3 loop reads CASSLGGSTDTQYF. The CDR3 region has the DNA TGTGCCAGCAGTTTAGGCGGGAGCACAGATACGCAGTATTTT.

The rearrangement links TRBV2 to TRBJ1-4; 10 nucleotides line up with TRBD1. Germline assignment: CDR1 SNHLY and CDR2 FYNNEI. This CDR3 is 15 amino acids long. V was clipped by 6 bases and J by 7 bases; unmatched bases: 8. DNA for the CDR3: TGTGCCAGCAGGTCGCCGGGACAGGGGAGTGAAAAACTGTTTTTT. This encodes CASRSPGQGSEKLFF. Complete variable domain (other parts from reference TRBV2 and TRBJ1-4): EPEVTQTPSHQVTQMGQEVILRCVPISNHLYFYWYRQILGQKVEFLVSFYNNEISEKSEIFDDQFSVERPDGSNFTLKIRSTKLEDSAMYFCASRSPGQGSEKLFFGSGTQLSVL.